The rows below give T cell receptor beta chains drawn from one sample of a study of monozygotic twins with inflammatory bowel disease. Reanalyzing the 5' RACE reads, TCRdb keeps one entry per CDR3 protein, without DNA. The listing contains under 200,000 distinct CDR3 sequences. The sample consisted of blood. The receptors were sampled from a human donor with ulcerative colitis or Crohn's disease, or a healthy co-twin of an affected twin (not recorded which). CDR3s include the opening cysteine and the closing phenylalanine or tryptophan.

TRBV5-6,TRBJ2-2,CASSLVAGGKAGELFF
TRBV29-1,TRBJ2-7,CSVVSFGRGGREQYF
TRBV4-1,TRBJ1-5,CASSPRGLGNQPQHF
TRBV27,TRBJ2-2,CASTVGTYGGELFF
TRBV6-5,TRBJ1-2,CASSYQGDGDYGYTF
TRBV19,TRBJ1-2,CASSIKTEMALRWMGDGYTF
TRBV14,TRBJ2-2,CASSPNSQLAGAPGTGELFF
TRBV20-1,TRBJ2-3,CSASSIGGTDTQYF
TRBV27,TRBJ2-7,CASSLPGLAGAEQYF
TRBV7-6,TRBJ1-2,CASSSQTGAYGYTF
TRBV10-3,TRBJ2-7,CAIRGQGNEQYF
TRBV20-1,TRBJ2-7,CSRKGVHEQYF
TRBV18,TRBJ2-7,CASSPAGGSWYEQYF
TRBV12-3/TRBV12-4,TRBJ2-5,CASSFVGGAQETQYF
TRBV12-3/TRBV12-4,TRBJ1-5,CASIVGLRSNQPQHF
TRBV7-2,TRBJ2-3,CASSLMLSGTTDTQYF
TRBV9,TRBJ2-5,CASSVGGFRQETQYF
TRBV18,TRBJ2-1,CASSHSFNEQFF
TRBV6-5,TRBJ2-7,CASSYSPGKEQYF
TRBV5-1,TRBJ2-2,CASSYGTSGTGELFF
TRBV29-1,TRBJ2-5,CSVEPHTGRQETQYF
TRBV20-1,TRBJ2-5,CSATGTGGLETQYF
TRBV5-4,TRBJ2-4,CASSLGPFGTQDIQYF
TRBV3-1,TRBJ2-7,CASSQLLLGGDEQYF
TRBV7-2,TRBJ2-2,CASSWKLVSGELFF
TRBV3-1,TRBJ2-3,CASSQEKTSGNTQYF
TRBV7-7,TRBJ2-1,CASSSQGVGNEQFF
TRBV20-1,TRBJ1-5,CSAREDRRSQPQHF
TRBV15,TRBJ1-5,CATSRTSMAGYSNQPQHF
TRBV12-3/TRBV12-4,TRBJ2-1,CASSSPAGVTHNEQFF
TRBV11-2,TRBJ2-2,CASSPLGLTNTGELFF
TRBV6-1,TRBJ2-3,CASSPGTSGVNTQYF
TRBV28,TRBJ1-3,CASRRQGGSGNTIYF
TRBV11-1,TRBJ2-4,CASSWGTGGMEGAKNIQYF